This entry lists 16 T cell receptor beta chains sequenced from one sample in a study of CD8 T cells in ankylosing spondylitis. TCRdb passed the 5' RACE reads through MiXCR, listing each CDR3 protein once. The sample includes 250,000 to 350,000 distinct CDR3 sequences, less than 25% of them seen just once. The sequencing sample was made of blood, either unsorted or a sorted T cell fraction (not recorded which). The receptors shown here come from a female donor with ankylosing spondylitis or in good health (not recorded which).

The V gene is TRBV9, the J gene TRBJ2-7, with D perhaps TRBD2 (5 bases). There are 13 residues in the CDR3. Germline values: CDR1 SGDLS, CDR2 YYNGEE. V was clipped by 0 bases and J by 7 bases, with 11 bases between them. The CDR3 sequence: CASSVAAGLEQYF. CDR3 nucleotides: TGTGCCAGCAGCGTAGCCGCGGGTTTGGAGCAGTACTTC. Full variable domain (missing parts from reference TRBV9 and TRBJ2-7): DSGVTQTPKHLITATGQRVTLRCSPRSGDLSVYWYQQSLDQGLQFLIQYYNGEERAKGNILERFSAQQFPDLHSELNLSSLELGDSALYFCASSVAAGLEQYFGPGTRLTVT.

The V gene is TRBV28, the J gene TRBJ1-2; the D is unclear. The germline V gene has CDR1 MDHEN and CDR2 SYDVKM. The CDR3 length is 11 residues. V was pared by 8 bases and J by 0 bases, with 4 bases between. CDR3 region: CASGSNYGYTF. Here the CDR3 DNA reads TGTGCCAGCGGCTCTAACTATGGCTACACCTTC.

This chain joins TRBV7-2 and TRBJ2-1; the match to TRBD2 covers 10 bases. The trim removed 5 bases at V and 3 bases at J, leaving 4 bases unmatched. In germline, CDR1 is SGHTA, CDR2 FQGNSA. CDR3 size: 15 residues. Written as DNA, the CDR3 is TGTGCCAGCAGCCGACTAGCGGGTAACTACAATGAGCAGTTCTTC. Translated, it gives CASSRLAGNYNEQFF.

The table lists this clonotype with a few counts. CDR3 DNA: TGTGCCAGCAGTCCCTCTCGGGATACGCAGTATTTT. It translates to CASSPSRDTQYF. J is TRBJ2-3 and V is TRBV12-3 or TRBV12-4; D gene unclear. V was trimmed by 5 bases and J by 6 bases, leaving 9 bases between them. The length of the CDR3 is 12 residues.

This clonotype appeared a few times. The genes are TRBV20-1 and TRBJ1-2; 8 bases fit TRBD1. Germline assignment: CDR1 DFQATT and CDR2 SNEGSKA (reference sequence). The V and J ends lost 4 bases and 5 bases, in that order; junction bases with no gene match: 12. This CDR3 region has 15 residues. CDR3 in DNA: TGCAGTGCTACGGACCGGGACAGGCAACCTTATGGCTACACCTTC. As protein: CSATDRDRQPYGYTF.

This clonotype was counted a few times. The V call is TRBV12-3 or TRBV12-4, the J call TRBJ2-2; no clear D gene. The V gene lost 4 bases and the J gene lost 0 bases, with 9 bases spanning the gap. The length of the CDR3 is 15 residues. CDR3 region: CASSSSNSNTGELFF. The CDR3 DNA reads as TGTGCCAGCAGTTCCAGCAACTCGAACACCGGGGAGCTGTTTTTT.

The rearrangement uses TRBV7-2 and TRBJ2-7; TRBD1 is a possible D gene (5 bases). The V gene's germline CDR1 is SGHTA and CDR2 FQGNSA. This CDR3 comprises 15 residues. Trimming left V 0 bases short and J 1 base short, with 10 bases between. The CDR3 here is CASSLAGHLSYEQYF. The CDR3, as DNA: TGTGCCAGCAGCTTAGCGGGGCATCTTTCCTACGAGCAGTACTTC. The full variable domain, rest sourced from reference TRBV7-2 and TRBJ2-7, is GAGVSQSPSNKVTEKGKDVELRCDPISGHTALYWYRQSLGQGLEFLIYFQGNSAPDKSGLPSDRFSAERTGGSVSTLTIQRTQQEDSAVYLCASSLAGHLSYEQYFGPGTRLTVT.

The chain combines TRBV5-1 with TRBJ2-1; 11 bases line up with TRBD2. The trim removed 3 bases at V and 0 bases at J, leaving 5 bases unmatched. CDR1 SGHRS and CDR2 YFSETQ come from the germline V gene. The CDR3 is 17 amino acids. In DNA form, the CDR3 reads TGCGCCAGCAGCTGGGTAGCGGGAGGGGGCTCCTACAATGAGCAGTTCTTC. It codes for CASSWVAGGGSYNEQFF.

The sample holds a few counts of this clonotype. The rearrangement joins TRBV4-3 to TRBJ2-2; 13 bases line up with TRBD2. Germline V gene sequence: CDR1 LGHNA, CDR2 YSLEER. This CDR3 has 19 amino acids. J lost 3 bases, V lost 4 bases, and 11 bases had no gene match. CDR3 sequence reads: CASSPGTSGMSLDTGELFF. The CDR3 DNA reads as TGCGCCAGCAGCCCCGGGACTAGCGGGATGAGTTTGGACACCGGGGAGCTGTTTTTT.

This clonotype was counted a few times. The chain carries TRBV12-3 or TRBV12-4 and TRBJ2-1, with 10 bases fitting TRBD1. With 1 base clipped from V and 4 bases from J, the junction kept 4 bases outside the gene matches. The CDR3 totals 16 residues. The CDR3 region has the DNA TGTGCCAGCAGTTTAGAGGGACAGGGGATTTACAATGAGCAGTTCTTC. As protein: CASSLEGQGIYNEQFF.

The chain is built from TRBV20-1 and TRBJ2-3; TRBD1 matches 9 bases. The J segment lost 4 bases and the V segment lost 6 bases, leaving 8 bases of the junction unmatched. Germline CDR1 is DFQATT and CDR2 is SNEGSKA (reference sequence). The CDR3 sequence is 14 residues long. The chain's CDR3 is CSASGQGASDTQYF. CDR3 DNA: TGCAGTGCATCGGGACAGGGTGCATCAGATACGCAGTATTTT.

The V gene is TRBV6-1, the J gene TRBJ1-5; perhaps TRBD1 as D (5 bases). Germline V gene sequence: CDR1 MNHNS, CDR2 SASEGT. This CDR3 is 13 amino acids long. The ends were cut back, 2 bases at V and 4 bases at J, with 6 bases in the middle. The CDR3 sequence is CASSERGNQPQHF. As DNA, the CDR3 is TGTGCCAGCAGTGAAAGGGGAAATCAGCCCCAGCATTTT.

This clonotype turned up a few times. The chain couples TRBV11-3 to TRBJ1-3; D is uncertain. Germline V CDR1 and CDR2: SGHNT, YENEEA. CDR3 length: 13 residues. Trimming cost V 6 bases and J 2 bases, with 8 bases left between them. CDR3 nucleotide sequence: TGTGCCAGCAGTCAGAGTCCTGGAAACACCATATATTTT. It specifies CASSQSPGNTIYF.

This clonotype was detected only a few times. The rearrangement uses TRBV20-1 and TRBJ2-1, with TRBD1 matching 8 bases. After removal of 6 bases from V and 5 bases from J, the junction contained 6 bases not matched to a gene. The germline CDR1 and CDR2 sequences are DFQATT and SNEGSKA (reference sequence). This CDR3 has 13 residues. In DNA form, the CDR3 reads TGCAGTGCGCCCGGGACAGGCGACAATGAGCAGTTCTTC. It yields the protein CSAPGTGDNEQFF.

In its sample, this clonotype was seen a few times. The chain carries TRBV24-1 and TRBJ1-5, with unresolved D. The germline V gene has CDR1 KGHDR and CDR2 SFDVKD. The V end lost 9 bases, the J end lost 1 base, and 12 bases lay between the germline ends. This CDR3 comprises 14 residues. In nucleotides, the CDR3 is TGTGCCACCCGTTATCGATTCAGCAATCAGCCCCAGCATTTT. This codes for CATRYRFSNQPQHF.

This chain connects TRBV6-1 to TRBJ2-3, with 14 bases that match TRBD2. The CDR3 consists of 17 residues. Germline values: CDR1 MNHNS, CDR2 SASEGT. Trimming cost V 5 bases and J 1 base; bases outside gene matches: 5. This CDR3 reads CASSRGLAGGGTDTQYF. CDR3 sequence (DNA): TGTGCCAGCAGTCGAGGACTAGCGGGAGGAGGCACAGATACGCAGTATTTT.